These 22 T cell receptor beta chains came from one sample sequenced in a study of blood T cell repertoires in COVID-19. TCRdb keeps only in-frame clones here, not all; method: immunoSEQ multiplex PCR. The sample records 200,000 to 250,000 clones, approximately 90% being singletons. The source material was peripheral blood. All receptors derive from a woman aged 18-35 years who had recovered from COVID-19.

The chain couples TRBV4-2 to TRBJ2-1, with 16 bases identical to TRBD2. From germline, CDR1 is LGHNA and CDR2 YNFKEQ. The junction had 8 bases not matched to a gene; V was cut back by 3 bases and J by 9 bases. The CDR3 sequence is 17 residues long. The CDR3 DNA reads as TGTGCCAGCAGCCACTCGGGGACTAGCGGGAGGGCCCGTGAGCAGTTCTTC. Translating gives CASSHSGTSGRAREQFF.

The chain carries TRBV7-9 and TRBJ1-3; TRBD1 might be the D (6 bases). CDR3 size: 15 residues. The germline V gene encodes CDR1 SEHNR and CDR2 FQNEAQ (reference sequence). V shed 4 bases and J shed 4 bases, with 14 bases lying between them. This CDR3 is CASSSAGAFGNTIYF. CDR3 DNA: TGTGCCAGCAGCTCAGCAGGGGCGTTCGGAAACACCATATATTTT.

The rearrangement uses TRBV13 and TRBJ1-1, with D hard to call. The CDR3 is 12 residues long. Germline assignment: CDR1 PRHDT and CDR2 FYEKMQ (reference sequence). Trimming cost V 0 bases and J 6 bases, with 5 bases left between them. CDR3 DNA sequence: TGTGCCAGCAGCTTAGGAGCGGCTGAAGCTTTCTTT. The encoded protein is CASSLGAAEAFF.

The gene calls are TRBV6-6 and TRBJ2-7, with a weak D call TRBD2 (5 bases). V dropped 4 bases and J dropped 3 bases, with 10 bases sitting between them. Germline assignment: CDR1 MNHNY and CDR2 SVGAGI (reference sequence). The CDR3 contains 13 residues. CDR3 region: CASSSSGNYEQYF. The CDR3 nucleotides are TGTGCCAGCAGTTCAAGCGGAAACTACGAGCAGTACTTC.

The chain links TRBV15 to TRBJ1-5, with 7 bases matching TRBD1. Trimming cost V 0 bases and J 1 base; bases outside gene matches: 6. This CDR3 contains 17 residues. Germline V gene sequence: CDR1 LNHNV, CDR2 YYDKDF (reference sequence). CDR3 protein: CATSRDRDSPSNQPQHF. For the CDR3, the DNA is TGTGCCACCAGCAGAGATCGGGACAGCCCGAGCAATCAGCCCCAGCATTTT.

The CDR3 sequence is CASRTGNTEAFF. The CDR3 DNA reads TGTGCCAGCAGAACAGGGAACACTGAAGCTTTCTTT. The V gene is TRBV6-5, the J gene TRBJ1-1, with D maybe TRBD1 (5 bases). The ends were cut back, 6 bases at V and 1 base at J, with 6 bases in the middle. This CDR3 is built from 12 residues. CDR1 MNHEY and CDR2 SVGAGI come from the germline V gene.

There are a few counts of this clone. V and J are TRBV19 and TRBJ2-7, with a weak D call TRBD2 (5 bases). Trimming pared 3 bases from V and 5 bases from J, leaving 8 bases between. CDR1 is LNHDA, CDR2 SQIVND, per germline (reference sequence). The CDR3 has 12 amino acids. This CDR3 is CASSMRENEQYF. In nucleotides, the CDR3 is TGTGCCAGTAGTATGAGGGAGAACGAGCAGTACTTC.

The chain links TRBV13 to TRBJ2-3; 8 bases agree with TRBD2. The CDR3 runs to 15 residues. Per germline, CDR1 PRHDT and CDR2 FYEKMQ (reference sequence). Trimming removed 4 bases from V and 2 bases from J; junction bases left unmatched: 5. CDR3 loop: CASSSLADLTDTQYF. The CDR3 DNA reads TGTGCCAGCAGCTCACTAGCGGACCTCACAGATACGCAGTATTTT.

This clone was seen a single time. The chain uses TRBV9 and TRBJ1-5, with unresolved D. The germline CDR1 and CDR2 sequences are SGDLS and YYNGEE. The CDR3 runs to 15 residues. Trimming removed 2 bases from V and 3 bases from J, with 12 bases in between. In nucleotides, the CDR3 is TGTGCCAGCAGCGTCGGGGATCTAGTCAATCAGCCCCAGCATTTT. Translating gives CASSVGDLVNQPQHF. The full variable domain, in which reference TRBV9 and TRBJ1-5 provide the parts outside the CDR3, is DSGVTQTPKHLITATGQRVTLRCSPRSGDLSVYWYQQSLDQGLQFLIQYYNGEERAKGNILERFSAQQFPDLHSELNLSSLELGDSALYFCASSVGDLVNQPQHFGDGTRLSIL.

This clone appeared once. This chain connects TRBV5-6 to TRBJ2-1, with a weak D call TRBD2 (6 bases). This CDR3 region has 14 residues. V gave up 2 bases and J gave up 7 bases, with 13 bases separating them. The V gene's germline CDR1 is SGHDT and CDR2 YYEEEE. In nucleotides, the CDR3 is TGTGCCAGCAGCTTCAGAACGGGAGCGAATGAGCAGTTCTTC. This sequence encodes CASSFRTGANEQFF.

This chain links TRBV9 with TRBJ2-3; maybe TRBD2 (5 bases). CDR1 is SGDLS and CDR2 is YYNGEE in the germline V gene. Between the trimmed V and J ends, which lost 4 bases and 1 base, there was a span of 13 bases. The length of the CDR3 is 15 residues. The CDR3 is CASSLGVGGTDTQYF. The DNA for the CDR3 is TGTGCCAGCAGCCTGGGAGTGGGAGGCACAGATACGCAGTATTTT.

V gene TRBV29-1 combines with J gene TRBJ2-7, with D possibly being TRBD2 (7 bases). Germline CDR1 SQVTM, CDR2 ANQGSEA. CDR3 length: 12 amino acids. V dropped 6 bases and J dropped 2 bases, with 11 bases sitting between them. The CDR3 here is CSVGGLAYEQYF. CDR3 nucleotide sequence: TGCAGCGTGGGGGGGCTCGCCTACGAGCAGTACTTC.

The chain has TRBV9 and TRBJ2-1; possibly TRBD2 for D (6 bases). The CDR3 has 14 amino acids. Trimming pared 3 bases from V and 0 bases from J, leaving 7 bases between. Germline CDR1 SGDLS, CDR2 YYNGEE. The CDR3 region is CASSGGNSYNEQFF. DNA of the CDR3: TGTGCCAGCAGCGGCGGGAACTCCTACAATGAGCAGTTCTTC.

With respect to this clone: The germline gene is not matched at one end of the junction; a read error may be the cause. This rearrangement joins TRBV18 to TRBJ2-7; 10 bases agree with TRBD1. From germline, CDR1 is KGHSH and CDR2 LQKENI. This CDR3 comprises 14 residues. CDR3 residues: CASSPRRDRGEQYF. DNA of the CDR3: TGTGCCAGCTCCCCACGCCGGGACAGGGGCGAGCAGTACTTC.

The chain links TRBV5-4 to TRBJ2-7; 8 nucleotides line up with TRBD2. Germline-derived CDR1 and CDR2 are SGHNT and YYREEE (reference sequence). V was pared by 0 bases and J by 4 bases, with 12 bases of the junction left unmatched. The CDR3 runs 17 residues. CDR3 amino acids: CASSLGSGKLLAYEQYF. The CDR3 DNA is TGTGCCAGCAGCTTGGGTAGCGGGAAGCTGCTCGCTTACGAGCAGTACTTC.

The CDR3 nucleotides are TGCGCCAGCAGCCATGGGGGACAGGGTACGAGAGGGGCCAACGTCCTGACTTTC. This encodes CASSHGGQGTRGANVLTF. The chain employs TRBV4-3 and TRBJ2-6; 9 bases map to TRBD1. Germline V gives CDR1 LGHNA, CDR2 YSLEER. This CDR3 comprises 18 residues. J lost 4 bases, V lost 3 bases, and 10 bases had no gene match.

This clone is a singleton in its sample. The J gene is TRBJ2-7, the V gene TRBV5-4; D gene ambiguous. Germline CDR1 reads SGHNT; CDR2 reads YYREEE (reference sequence). V lost 4 bases and J 3 bases, leaving 14 bases between the germline ends. The CDR3 covers 14 residues. The CDR3 reads CASSLQTSYYEQYF. Written as DNA, the CDR3 is TGTGCCAGCAGCCTGCAAACAAGTTACTACGAGCAGTACTTC.

The CDR3 DNA reads as TGTGCCATCAGGCGTTCGACAGGGCCCGAGCAGTACTTC. Residues: CAIRRSTGPEQYF. V gene TRBV10-3 combines with J gene TRBJ2-7; 7 bases are a match to TRBD1. Germline V gives CDR1 ENHRY, CDR2 SYGVKD. This CDR3 has 13 residues. J lost 6 bases, V lost 6 bases, and 8 bases had no gene match.

The V and J genes are TRBV4-2 and TRBJ2-3; TRBD2 is a possible D gene (5 bases). Germline CDR1 and CDR2: LGHNA and YNFKEQ. This CDR3 is built from 15 residues. The V and J ends lost 0 bases and 2 bases respectively, with 9 bases between them. The CDR3 spells CASSQEPGLTDTQYF. The CDR3 DNA is TGTGCCAGCAGCCAAGAGCCAGGACTCACAGATACGCAGTATTTT.

The chain carries TRBV15 and TRBJ1-1; 7 bases align to TRBD1. Germline-derived CDR1 and CDR2 are LNHNV and YYDKDF (reference sequence). Trimming took 3 bases from V and 1 from J; bases not matched to a gene: 2. The CDR3 loop spans 14 amino acids. The CDR3: CATSSRQGNTEAFF. The DNA of the CDR3 is TGTGCCACCAGCAGCAGACAGGGGAACACTGAAGCTTTCTTT.

The chain recombines TRBV7-9 with TRBJ1-2; maybe TRBD1 (6 bases). Germline loops: CDR1 SEHNR, CDR2 FQNEAQ (reference sequence). Trimming stripped 3 bases from V and 6 bases from J, with 14 bases between. The CDR3 totals 14 residues. The CDR3: CASSFEGGANGYTF. The DNA of the CDR3 is TGTGCCAGCAGCTTCGAGGGGGGGGCTAATGGCTACACCTTC.

This clone appeared a few times. In DNA form, the CDR3 reads TGTGCCAGCAGCCAAGATGGGGCAGGAATCAATTCACCCCTCCACTTT. Encoded protein: CASSQDGAGINSPLHF. This chain joins TRBV3-1 (or the pseudogene TRBV3-2) and TRBJ1-6, with D possibly TRBD1 on 5 matching bases. This CDR3 spans 16 amino acids. Germline CDR1 and CDR2: LGHDT and YNNKEL (reference sequence). Trimming removed 0 bases from V and 7 bases from J, with 13 bases in between.